Listed below are T cell receptor beta chains from one sample, sequenced in a study of T-cell reconstitution after alpha-beta-depleted transplantation in children. From the PCR reads, TCRdb called clonotypes with MiXCR, one entry per CDR3 protein. The sample has some 500,000 distinct CDR3 sequences; approximately 16% are singletons. The material sequenced was PBMCs from the stem cell graft donor, taken from the stem cell graft. Source of these receptors: a human donor who donated a stem cell graft to a child with acute lymphoblastic leukemia. The CDR3 runs from the conserved cysteine through the conserved F or W. The D gene is left open where the match is weak. Size tells how often a clone was seen (once, few, many) or the class of an expanded clone, and some rows leave it out.

TRBV29-1	NA	NA	TRBJ2-1	TGCAGCGCCCTGGGGGGTAATGAGCAGTTCTTC	CSALGGNEQFF
TRBV12-3/TRBV12-4	TRBD1	NA	TRBJ1-5	TGTGCCAGCAGTTTAAGGCAGGGGGTGCAGCCCCAGCATTTT	CASSLRQGVQPQHF
TRBV6-5	NA	few	TRBJ2-1	TGTGCCAGCAGTTCGCCCTCCACCTACAATGAGCAGTTCTTC	CASSSPSTYNEQFF
TRBV20-1	TRBD2	few	TRBJ2-1	TGCAGTGCTAGAGATGTCGGGAGTCTAGCGGGAGGTCTTAATGAGCAGTTCTTC	CSARDVGSLAGGLNEQFF
TRBV27	NA	once	TRBJ2-7	TGTGCCAGCAGTTTACCAGGGTCCCTTGGGGACGAGCAGTACTTC	CASSLPGSLGDEQYF
TRBV7-2	NA	few	TRBJ1-2	TGTGCCAGCCAAGCCCGTGGGAACTATGGCTACACCTTC	CASQARGNYGYTF
TRBV20-1	NA	NA	TRBJ2-1	TGCAGTGCCTTTTTAGAGGGAGTGGAGGAGCAGTTCTTC	CSAFLEGVEEQFF
TRBV6-1	NA	NA	TRBJ1-1	TGTGCCAGCAGTGAAAATTGGGAGACCACTGAAGCTTTCTTT	CASSENWETTEAFF
TRBV29-1	NA	few	TRBJ2-1	TGCAGCGTTACGGGTCGGGATGAGCAGTTCTTC	CSVTGRDEQFF
TRBV12-3/TRBV12-4	NA	NA	TRBJ1-5	TGTGCCAGCAGTTTCGGGTTAGGGCAGCCCCAGCATTTT	CASSFGLGQPQHF
TRBV3-1	NA	NA	TRBJ1-1	TGTGCCAGCAGCCAAGTTGCAGGGATAAAAACTGAAGCTTTCTTT	CASSQVAGIKTEAFF
TRBV7-6	TRBD2	NA	TRBJ2-3	TGTGCCAGCAGCTTAGTCCTAGCGGGGCTAACAGATACGCAGTATTTT	CASSLVLAGLTDTQYF
TRBV11-1	NA	NA	TRBJ2-7	TGTGCCAGCAGCTCCCCAAAGGGTCGGCGGGGGCGCCCCTACGAGCAGTACTTC	CASSSPKGRRGRPYEQYF
TRBV7-9	NA	once	TRBJ2-5	TGTGCCAGCAACGACCCCCAAGAGACCCAGTACTTC	CASNDPQETQYF
TRBV15	NA	NA	TRBJ2-6	TGTGCCACCAGCCAGCGACCCTCTGGGGCCAACGTCCTGACTTTC	CATSQRPSGANVLTF
TRBV27	TRBD1	NA	TRBJ2-7	TGTGCCAGCAGGGACAGGACCTACGAGCAGTACTTC	CASRDRTYEQYF
TRBV9	NA	NA	TRBJ2-7	TGTGCCAGCAGCCCAAGCCGAGGTACCCACCGCGAGCAGTACTTC	CASSPSRGTHREQYF
TRBV5-1	NA	NA	TRBJ2-7	TGCGCCAGCTCTTCCGGGACGACCTCCTACGACCAGTACTTC	CASSSGTTSYDQYF
TRBV12-3/TRBV12-4	TRBD1	few	TRBJ1-3	TGTGCCAGCAGCCATCCGACAGGGTCTGGAAACACCATATATTTT	CASSHPTGSGNTIYF
TRBV20-1	NA	NA	TRBJ2-7	TGCAGTGCTTTTTCGACTACCCCCGGGACACCCTACGAGCAGTACTTC	CSAFSTTPGTPYEQYF
TRBV20-1	NA	few	TRBJ1-1	TGCAGTGCTACCCGACGTGAAGCTTTCTTT	CSATRREAFF
TRBV29-1	NA	few	TRBJ1-2	TGCAGCGTTGAAGGAACGGGTTCCTATGGCTACACCTTC	CSVEGTGSYGYTF
TRBV3-1	TRBD1	NA	TRBJ1-4	TGTGCCAGCAGCCAGCTAGGACAGGGGAATGAAAAACTGTTTTTT	CASSQLGQGNEKLFF
TRBV9	NA	NA	TRBJ2-1	TGTGCCAGCAGCGTAGAGCCCTATGCAGCGGAGCAGTTCTTC	CASSVEPYAAEQFF
TRBV6-2/TRBV6-3	TRBD2	NA	TRBJ2-2	TGTGCCAGCAGTTTCAATAGCGGGAGAGGGAACACCGGGGAGCTGTTTTTT	CASSFNSGRGNTGELFF
TRBV7-9	NA	NA	TRBJ2-3	TGTGCCAGCAGCTTAGAGGGCCTAGCGTTCACAGATACGCAGTATTTT	CASSLEGLAFTDTQYF
TRBV29-1	NA	few	TRBJ2-7	TGCAGCGTTGCCAGTCGGGACTCCTACGAGCAGTACTTC	CSVASRDSYEQYF
TRBV6-1	NA	NA	TRBJ2-2	TGTGCCAGCAGCGGCATCCTGTCCGGGGAGCTGTTTTTT	CASSGILSGELFF
TRBV7-9	NA	few	TRBJ1-2	TGTGCCAGCAGCCCCAGCTATGGCTACACCTTC	CASSPSYGYTF
TRBV10-3	NA	few	TRBJ2-7	TGTGCCATCATCGCCGCGGGGAACCGCCCCTACGAGCAGTACTTC	CAIIAAGNRPYEQYF
TRBV18	NA	NA	TRBJ1-1	TGTGCCAGCTCACCACGGAAGGCGGGGATGGACACTGAAGCTTTCTTT	CASSPRKAGMDTEAFF
TRBV4-1	NA	few	TRBJ1-5	TGCGCCAGCAGCCTGGACAGAGGGATAAATCAGCCCCAGCATTTT	CASSLDRGINQPQHF
TRBV5-1	NA	many	TRBJ1-5	TGCGCCAGCAGCTTGGAGGGATATAGCAATCAGCCCCAGCATTTT	CASSLEGYSNQPQHF
TRBV9	NA	few	TRBJ1-5	TGTGCCAGCAGCGTAGGGGGCCCTTATAGCAATCAGCCCCAGCATTTT	CASSVGGPYSNQPQHF
TRBV30	NA	NA	TRBJ2-7	TGTGCCTGGAGTGGTGGGGCCGGATACGAGCAGTACTTC	CAWSGGAGYEQYF
TRBV7-9	TRBD1	NA	TRBJ1-2	TGTGCCAGCACCCGATGGTACGCGGGGACAGGCTATGGCTACACCTTC	CASTRWYAGTGYGYTF
TRBV12-3/TRBV12-4	TRBD2	NA	TRBJ2-2	TGTGCCAGCAGCCGACTAGCGGGAGGGCCCGGGGAGCTGTTTTTT	CASSRLAGGPGELFF
TRBV25-1	NA	many	TRBJ2-1	TGTGCCAGCACCAGACCGCAGGGCCCCTACAATGAGCAGTTCTTC	CASTRPQGPYNEQFF
TRBV5-1	NA	few	TRBJ2-3	TGCGCCAGCAGCTTGCTACAACGGAGTGGCACAGATACGCAGTATTTT	CASSLLQRSGTDTQYF
TRBV4-2	NA	many	TRBJ2-4	TGTGCCAGCAGCCTCCTCCTTGAAGGTGCCAAAAACATTCAGTACTTC	CASSLLLEGAKNIQYF